This passage covers 32 T cell receptor beta chains from one sample sequenced in a study of shared clonotypes between healthy human individuals. The naive CD8 subset, CD45RO-negative cells positively selected for CCR7, excluded terminally differentiated effector memory CD45RA+ cells. Profiling relied on immunoSEQ multiplex PCR, and the TCRdb table lists in-frame clones only, not all of them. This repertoire shows about 2 million clones, 85% to 95% found once; its top ten account for about 1.1%. Source material: naive CD8+ T cells sorted from blood. These receptors came from a man aged 18 to 29 in good health.

This sequence joins TRBV7-9 and TRBJ2-7; TRBD1 matches 8 bases. Trimming removed 8 bases from V and 3 bases from J; junction bases left unmatched: 9. The germline CDR1 and CDR2 sequences are SEHNR and FQNEAQ (reference sequence). This CDR3 is built from 14 residues. The CDR3 loop is CASGVRDRIYEQYF. The DNA of the CDR3 is TGTGCCAGCGGAGTTAGGGACAGGATCTACGAGCAGTACTTC. The full variable domain, with the rest looked up from reference TRBV7-9 and TRBJ2-7, is DTGVSQNPRHKITKRGQNVTFRCDPISEHNRLYWYRQTLGQGPEFLTYFQNEAQLEKSRLLSDRFSAERPKGSFSTLEIQRTEQGDSAMYLCASGVRDRIYEQYFGPGTRLTVT.

This chain uses TRBV7-9 with TRBJ1-1; D is uncertain. Looked up from germline, CDR1 is SEHNR and CDR2 is FQNEAQ (reference sequence). Trimming took off 0 bases at V and 8 bases at J, with 16 bases between the two ends. This CDR3 has 15 amino acids. Here the CDR3 reads CASSLAVGVGREAFF. DNA for the CDR3: TGTGCCAGCAGCTTAGCGGTGGGTGTAGGCAGGGAAGCTTTCTTT.

The chain has TRBV27 and TRBJ2-7; 8 positions match TRBD2. V shed 7 bases and J 2 bases; nucleotides not matched to a gene: 13. This CDR3 comprises 16 residues. Germline CDR1 MNHEY, CDR2 SMNVEV (reference sequence). In DNA form, the CDR3 reads TGTGCCAGCACTTACTCTAGCGGGTCCAACCCCTACGAGCAGTACTTC. Protein: CASTYSSGSNPYEQYF.

The gene calls are TRBV6-6 and TRBJ2-7; possible D gene TRBD2, 5 bases. Between the trimmed V and J ends, which lost 7 bases and 1 base, there was a span of 17 bases. The germline CDR1 and CDR2 sequences are MNHNY and SVGAGI (reference sequence). CDR3 length: 15 residues. CDR3 DNA sequence: TGTGCCAGCACCTCCCGAAGCGGACTTTCCTACGAGCAGTACTTC. It codes for CASTSRSGLSYEQYF.

The V call is TRBV6-5, the J call TRBJ2-1; tentative D call: TRBD2 (6 bases). The CDR3 spans 13 residues. Germline assignment: CDR1 MNHEY and CDR2 SVGAGI. V was trimmed by 8 bases and J by 0 bases, leaving 8 bases between them. CDR3 residues: CASLGGSYNEQFF. As DNA, the CDR3 is TGTGCCAGCCTCGGGGGCTCCTACAATGAGCAGTTCTTC.

The rearrangement joins TRBV28 to TRBJ2-1, with TRBD1 matching over 9 bases. This CDR3 has 15 amino acids. Trimming took 6 bases from V and 4 from J; bases not matched to a gene: 7. Germline CDR1 and CDR2: MDHEN and SYDVKM. The CDR3 region has the DNA TGTGCCAGCAGCGAGGGACAGGGAAGATACAATGAGCAGTTCTTC. Translation gives CASSEGQGRYNEQFF. The full variable domain, in which reference TRBV28 and TRBJ2-1 provide the parts outside the CDR3, is DVKVTQSSRYLVKRTGEKVFLECVQDMDHENMFWYRQDPGLGLRLIYFSYDVKMKEKGDIPEGYSVSREKKERFSLILESASTNQTSMYLCASSEGQGRYNEQFFGPGTRLTVL.

V gene TRBV6-1 combines with J gene TRBJ2-7; D ambiguous. The CDR3 is made up of 15 amino acids. The germline gives CDR1 MNHNS, CDR2 SASEGT. V lost 0 bases, J lost 5 bases, and 14 bases lay in between. The CDR3 DNA reads TGTGCCAGCAGTGAAGCCCAGGCCCTTACTGACGAGCAGTACTTC. Translated, it gives CASSEAQALTDEQYF.

The V gene is TRBV5-5, the J gene TRBJ2-5; D unclear. Judging by the DNA end, TRBJ2-7 fits better; the J call may be wrong. Germline V CDR1 and CDR2: SGHKS, YYEKEE (reference sequence). CDR3 size: 15 residues. Here the CDR3 reads CASGPMWRSSYEQYF. CDR3 nucleotides: TGTGCCAGCGGCCCTATGTGGCGGAGCTCCTACGAGCAGTACTTC.

The chain has TRBV11-3 and TRBJ1-5, with a possible D match to TRBD1 (5 bases). CDR1 and CDR2 from the germline V gene are SGHNT and YENEEA. The CDR3 has 17 residues. V was pared by 4 bases and J by 5 bases, with 21 bases between. The CDR3 DNA reads as TGTGCCAGCAGCTCTGGGGACCGGGACGGCCAATATCAGCCCCAGCATTTT. It is translated as CASSSGDRDGQYQPQHF.

The V gene is TRBV10-3, the J gene TRBJ1-2, with 8 bases that match TRBD1. The CDR3 has 17 residues. V lost 2 bases to trimming and J lost 6 bases; unmatched junction nucleotides: 14. The germline gives CDR1 ENHRY, CDR2 SYGVKD. The CDR3 reads CAISENVEDRVPHGYTF. The CDR3 DNA reads as TGTGCCATCAGTGAGAATGTGGAGGACAGGGTACCCCATGGCTACACCTTC.

The gene calls are TRBV30 and TRBJ1-1; no definite D call. The CDR3 is 16 residues long. The germline gives CDR1 GTSNPN, CDR2 SVGIG (reference sequence). The V end lost 1 base, the J end lost 2 bases, and 17 bases lay between the germline ends. The CDR3 region is CAWSGGAFAQNTEAFF. The CDR3 nucleotides read TGTGCCTGGAGTGGGGGAGCTTTCGCCCAAAACACTGAAGCTTTCTTT.

This chain joins TRBV5-1 and TRBJ2-1; possibly TRBD1 for D (6 bases). Trimming removed 4 bases from V and 8 bases from J, with 16 bases in between. The V gene's germline CDR1 is SGHRS and CDR2 YFSETQ. The length of the CDR3 is 14 residues. CDR3 protein: CASSLGASKHEQFF. The CDR3 DNA follows: TGCGCCAGCAGCCTGGGGGCGTCGAAGCATGAGCAGTTCTTC.

The chain links TRBV4-1 to TRBJ1-2; D not certain. V gave up 0 bases and J gave up 3 bases, with 14 bases separating them. The CDR3 has 16 residues. Germline V CDR1 and CDR2: MGHRA, YSYEKL. CDR3 coding DNA: TGCGCCAGCAGCCAAGAGGTTTCCTTGGGATACTATGGCTACACCTTC. Residues: CASSQEVSLGYYGYTF.

V gene TRBV5-6 combines with J gene TRBJ2-2; D call uncertain. The V end was cut by 4 bases, the J end by 4 bases, with 17 bases between. Germline CDR1 is SGHDT and CDR2 is YYEEEE. This CDR3 is built from 16 residues. In DNA form, the CDR3 reads TGTGCCAGCAGCCTACAGAGTACCACTATCACCGGGGAGCTGTTTTTT. This gives the protein CASSLQSTTITGELFF.

The chain has TRBV4-3 and TRBJ2-1; 7 positions agree with TRBD1. The CDR3 is 16 amino acids. The ends lost 2 bases at V and 5 bases at J; junction bases unmatched: 9. CDR1 and CDR2 from the germline V gene are LGHNA and YSLEER. The CDR3: CASSQHSEGQNNEQFF. The CDR3 DNA sequence: TGCGCCAGCAGCCAACATTCCGAGGGACAGAACAATGAGCAGTTCTTC.

The chain employs TRBV5-4 and TRBJ2-7, with 12 bases fitting TRBD2. The CDR3 contains 15 residues. The germline CDR1 and CDR2 sequences are SGHNT and YYREEE (reference sequence). The J segment lost 3 bases and the V segment lost 4 bases, leaving 5 bases of the junction unmatched. The CDR3 DNA reads TGTGCCAGCAGCATGGCTAGCGGGGGGGTCTACGAGCAGTACTTC. Amino acids: CASSMASGGVYEQYF.

This chain uses TRBV13 with TRBJ2-5; D tentatively fits TRBD1 or TRBD2 (5 bases each). The CDR3 is 15 amino acids. The ends were cut back, 8 bases at V and 4 bases at J, with 20 bases in the middle. CDR1 is PRHDT, CDR2 FYEKMQ, per germline (reference sequence). In DNA form, the CDR3 reads TGTGCCAGCTGCAACTCCGGGACCGGGTCAGAGACCCAGTACTTC. The encoded protein is CASCNSGTGSETQYF.

The genes are TRBV4-3 and TRBJ2-1, with TRBD2 matching over 7 bases. The CDR3 covers 17 residues. Losses at the gene ends were 0 bases for V and 0 bases for J; bases not matched to a gene: 5. The germline CDR1 and CDR2 sequences are LGHNA and YSLEER. The CDR3 loop reads CASSQDTASGSYNEQFF. CDR3 in DNA: TGCGCCAGCAGCCAAGATACCGCTAGCGGCTCCTACAATGAGCAGTTCTTC.

Here the CDR3 DNA reads TGTGCCAGCAGTACTTTGCAATCAACTAATGAAAAACTGTTTTTT. Amino acids: CASSTLQSTNEKLFF. The V gene is TRBV27, the J gene TRBJ1-4, with D uncertain. Germline V gives CDR1 MNHEY, CDR2 SMNVEV (reference sequence). The CDR3 is 15 amino acids. The ends were cut back, 5 bases at V and 0 bases at J, with 10 bases in the middle.

Details on this clone: The sample contains more than one DNA sequence encoding this CDR3. CDR3 nucleotide sequence: TGTGCCAGCAGCTTCACGGGCTACGAGCAGTACTTC. It yields the protein CASSFTGYEQYF. This chain uses TRBV7-9 with TRBJ2-7; D call uncertain. The CDR3 is 12 amino acids. CDR1 and CDR2 from the germline V gene are SEHNR and FQNEAQ (reference sequence). Trimming stripped 3 bases from V and 3 bases from J, with 6 bases between.

The chain uses TRBV5-1 and TRBJ2-1; 7 bases match TRBD1. The J segment lost 0 bases and the V segment lost 4 bases, leaving 7 bases of the junction unmatched. Germline V gene lookup returns CDR1 SGHRS and CDR2 YFSETQ. The CDR3 covers 16 residues. CDR3 sequence reads: CASSGTVPSSYNEQFF. The CDR3 coding sequence is TGCGCCAGCAGCGGGACAGTCCCTAGCTCCTACAATGAGCAGTTCTTC.

The chain is built from TRBV19 and TRBJ1-4; D may be TRBD1 (5 bases). Germline-derived CDR1 and CDR2 are LNHDA and SQIVND (reference sequence). The CDR3 is 17 amino acids. Trimming pared 3 bases from V and 0 bases from J, leaving 14 bases between. The CDR3 region is CASSITPQVTTNEKLFF. CDR3 nucleotide sequence: TGTGCCAGTAGTATTACCCCACAGGTTACAACTAATGAAAAACTGTTTTTT.

The chain is built from TRBV27 and TRBJ2-7; 10 nucleotides agree with TRBD2. The CDR3 is 14 amino acids. The V gene's germline CDR1 is MNHEY and CDR2 SMNVEV (reference sequence). J lost 4 bases, V lost 0 bases, and 0 bases had no gene match. The CDR3 DNA follows: TGTGCCAGCAGTTTATCTAGCGGGAGGTACGAGCAGTACTTC. The encoded protein is CASSLSSGRYEQYF.

The genes are TRBV6-1 and TRBJ1-2, with TRBD1 matching over 7 bases. Trimming cost V 8 bases and J 4 bases; bases outside gene matches: 10. This CDR3 has 14 residues. Looked up from germline, CDR1 is MNHNS and CDR2 is SASEGT. The CDR3: CASLRDSLFYGYTF. CDR3 in DNA: TGTGCCAGCCTCCGGGACAGCCTTTTCTATGGCTACACCTTC.

The chain uses TRBV28 and TRBJ2-5; no clear D gene. CDR3 length: 12 residues. Germline CDR1 is MDHEN and CDR2 is SYDVKM. The germline V and J ends were trimmed by 6 bases and 6 bases, with 11 bases remaining between them. The CDR3 nucleotides read TGTGCCAGCAGGCCCGGACCCCAGACCCAGTACTTC. This codes for CASRPGPQTQYF.

The chain has TRBV5-8 and TRBJ2-2; no definite D call. The CDR3 totals 13 residues. From germline, CDR1 is SGHTS and CDR2 YDEGEE. V was pared by 2 bases and J by 13 bases, with 15 bases between. The CDR3 protein is CASSFSPAVGLFF. The DNA for the CDR3 is TGTGCCAGCAGCTTTTCCCCGGCGGTAGGGCTGTTTTTT.

This clone occurred once. The V call is TRBV11-2, the J call TRBJ1-2; TRBD1 agrees at 7 bases. After removal of 6 bases from V and 5 bases from J, the junction contained 9 bases not matched to a gene. Looked up from germline, CDR1 is SGHAT and CDR2 is FQNNGV. The CDR3 has 14 residues. In DNA, the CDR3 is TGTGCCAGCAGTTCAGCCCAGGGGGTATATGGCTACACCTTC. It codes for CASSSAQGVYGYTF.

V usage is TRBV28 and J usage is TRBJ1-4, with D unclear. CDR3 length: 14 amino acids. V was pared by 3 bases and J by 5 bases, with 10 bases between. Germline CDR1 reads MDHEN; CDR2 reads SYDVKM. CDR3 sequence (DNA): TGTGCCAGCAGTTTTCCGGACCCAAATGAAAAACTGTTTTTT. Protein sequence: CASSFPDPNEKLFF.

The sample holds one count of this clone. The rearrangement uses TRBV27 and TRBJ1-5; tentative D call: TRBD1 (5 bases). This CDR3 has 14 residues. Between the trimmed V and J ends, which lost 5 bases and 5 bases, there was a span of 13 bases. Germline V lookup: CDR1 MNHEY, CDR2 SMNVEV (reference sequence). The DNA of the CDR3 is TGTGCCAGCAGTCCTCGGGACCCCTATCAGCCCCAGCATTTT. This translates into CASSPRDPYQPQHF.

This chain links TRBV7-8 with TRBJ2-7; a weak D match, TRBD1 (6 bases). The CDR3 contains 15 residues. Germline V lookup: CDR1 SGHVS, CDR2 FQNEAQ. V shed 6 bases and J shed 2 bases, with 17 bases lying between them. The CDR3 is CASRLQGADPYEQYF. CDR3 bases: TGTGCCAGCAGGTTACAGGGAGCCGATCCCTACGAGCAGTACTTC.

The rearrangement joins TRBV11-2 to TRBJ2-7; D might be TRBD2 (5 bases). The CDR3 length is 12 residues. Per the germline V gene, CDR1 is SGHAT and CDR2 is FQNNGV. V dropped 0 bases and J dropped 6 bases, with 6 bases sitting between them. The CDR3 here is CASSLERVEQYF. The CDR3 DNA reads TGTGCCAGCAGCTTAGAGAGGGTCGAGCAGTACTTC. Based on the CDR3 plus reference TRBV11-2 and TRBJ2-7, the full variable domain is EAGVAQSPRYKIIEKRQSVAFWCNPISGHATLYWYQQILGQGPKLLIQFQNNGVVDDSQLPKDRFSAERLKGVDSTLKIQPAKLEDSAVYLCASSLERVEQYFGPGTRLTVT.

J is TRBJ2-3 and V is TRBV9; 7 bases agree with TRBD2. CDR3 length equals 16 residues. Losses at the gene ends were 1 base for V and 0 bases for J; bases not matched to a gene: 5. Looked up from germline, CDR1 is SGDLS and CDR2 is YYNGEE. The CDR3 nucleotides are TGTGCCAGCAGCGTATATGGGGGGGACAGCACAGATACGCAGTATTTT. Amino acids: CASSVYGGDSTDTQYF.